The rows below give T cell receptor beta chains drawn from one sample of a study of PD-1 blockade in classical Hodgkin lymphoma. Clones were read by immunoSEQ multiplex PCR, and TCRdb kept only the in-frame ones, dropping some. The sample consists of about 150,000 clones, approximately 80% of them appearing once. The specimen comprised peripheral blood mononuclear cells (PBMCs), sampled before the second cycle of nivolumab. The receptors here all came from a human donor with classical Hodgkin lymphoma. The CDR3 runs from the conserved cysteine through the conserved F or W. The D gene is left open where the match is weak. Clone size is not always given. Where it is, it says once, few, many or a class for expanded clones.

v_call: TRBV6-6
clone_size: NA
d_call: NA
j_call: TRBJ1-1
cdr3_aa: CASSTGQQRAFF
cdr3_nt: TGTGCCAGCAGTACCGGGCAGCAAAGGGCTTTCTTT

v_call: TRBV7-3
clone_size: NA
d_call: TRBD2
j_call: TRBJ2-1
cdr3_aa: CASSLQVAGVNEQFF
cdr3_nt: TGTGCCAGCAGCTTACAAGTAGCGGGAGTGAATGAGCAGTTCTTC

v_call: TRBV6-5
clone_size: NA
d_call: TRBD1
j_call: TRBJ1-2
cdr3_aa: CASSYSNRGDGYTF
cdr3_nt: TGTGCCAGCAGTTACTCGAACAGGGGAGATGGCTACACCTTC

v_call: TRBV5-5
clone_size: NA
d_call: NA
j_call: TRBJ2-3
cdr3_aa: CASSLDTDTQYF
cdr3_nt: TGTGCCAGCAGCTTGGACACAGATACGCAGTATTTT

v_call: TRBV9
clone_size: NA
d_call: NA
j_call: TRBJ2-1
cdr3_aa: CASSVGGRRGEQFF
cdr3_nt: TGTGCCAGCAGCGTAGGGGGTAGGCGGGGTGAGCAGTTCTTC

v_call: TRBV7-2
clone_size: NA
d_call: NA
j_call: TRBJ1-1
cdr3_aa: CASSLWTFEAFF
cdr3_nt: TGTGCCAGCAGCTTATGGACCTTCGAAGCTTTCTTT

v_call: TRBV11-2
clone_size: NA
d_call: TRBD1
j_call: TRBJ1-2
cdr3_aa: CASSFDRQGNYGYTF
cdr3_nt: TGTGCCAGCAGCTTTGACCGACAGGGAAACTATGGCTACACCTTC

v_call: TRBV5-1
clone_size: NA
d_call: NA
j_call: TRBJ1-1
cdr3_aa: CASSSSLNTEAFF
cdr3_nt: TGCGCCAGCAGCTCCTCGTTGAACACTGAAGCTTTCTTT

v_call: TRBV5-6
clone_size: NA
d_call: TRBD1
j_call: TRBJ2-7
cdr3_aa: CASSYQDRTLYEQYF
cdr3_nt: TGTGCCAGCAGCTACCAGGACAGGACGCTCTACGAGCAGTACTTC

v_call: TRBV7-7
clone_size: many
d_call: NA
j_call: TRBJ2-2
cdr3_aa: CASSLEGNPGELFF
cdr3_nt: TGTGCCAGCAGCTTAGAGGGGAACCCCGGGGAGCTGTTTTTT

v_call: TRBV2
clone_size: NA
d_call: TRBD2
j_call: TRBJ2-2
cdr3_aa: CASSDGPGLAGTGELFF
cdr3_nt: TGTGCCAGCAGTGATGGCCCTGGACTAGCCGGTACCGGGGAGCTGTTTTTT

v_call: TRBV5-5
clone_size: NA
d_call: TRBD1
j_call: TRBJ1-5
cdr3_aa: CASSYDRDQPQHF
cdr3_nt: TGTGCCAGCAGCTATGACAGGGATCAGCCCCAGCATTTT

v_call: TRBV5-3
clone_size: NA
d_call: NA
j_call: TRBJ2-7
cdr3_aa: CASSLGILTYEQYF
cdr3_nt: TGTGCCAGCAGCTTGGGGATTCTAACCTACGAGCAGTACTTC

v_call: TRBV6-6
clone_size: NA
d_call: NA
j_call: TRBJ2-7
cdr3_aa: CASRLAGVEYF
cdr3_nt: TGTGCCAGCAGGCTCGCGGGCGTGGAGTACTTC

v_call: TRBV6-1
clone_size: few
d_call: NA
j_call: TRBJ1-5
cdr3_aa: CASSRRNQPQHF
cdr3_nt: TGTGCCAGCTCGCGGCGGAATCAGCCCCAGCATTTT

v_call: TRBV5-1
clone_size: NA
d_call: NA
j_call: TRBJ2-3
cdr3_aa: CASSPDTLTDTQYF
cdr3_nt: TGCGCCAGCAGCCCGGACACGCTCACAGATACGCAGTATTTT

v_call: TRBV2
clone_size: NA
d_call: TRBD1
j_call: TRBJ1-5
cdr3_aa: CASSPGQGQPQHF
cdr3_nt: TGTGCCAGCAGTCCGGGACAGGGTCAGCCCCAGCATTTT

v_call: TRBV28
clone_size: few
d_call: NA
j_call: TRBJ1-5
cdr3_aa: CASSLLGRPQHF
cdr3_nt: TGTGCCAGCAGTTTACTTGGTCGGCCCCAGCATTTT

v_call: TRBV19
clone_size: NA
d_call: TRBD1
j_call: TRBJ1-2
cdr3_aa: CASSIRGQGANYGYTF
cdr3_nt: TGTGCCAGTAGTATCCGCGGACAGGGAGCTAACTATGGCTACACCTTC

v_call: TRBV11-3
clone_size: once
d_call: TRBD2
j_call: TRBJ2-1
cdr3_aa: CASSVTLAGGDNEQFF
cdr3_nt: TGTGCCAGCAGTGTCACGCTAGCGGGGGGGGACAATGAGCAGTTCTTC

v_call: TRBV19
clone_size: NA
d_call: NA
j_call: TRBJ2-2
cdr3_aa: CASSHLGTLGGELFF
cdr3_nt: TGTGCCAGTAGTCACCTCGGGACCCTCGGCGGGGAGCTGTTTTTT

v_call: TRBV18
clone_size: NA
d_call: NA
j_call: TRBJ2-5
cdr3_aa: CASSTGPEETQYF
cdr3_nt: TGTGCCAGCTCAACGGGGCCCGAAGAGACCCAGTACTTC

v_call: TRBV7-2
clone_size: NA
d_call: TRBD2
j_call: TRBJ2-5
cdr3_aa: CASSLVSGKGETQYF
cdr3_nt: TGTGCCAGCAGCTTAGTTAGCGGGAAGGGCGAGACCCAGTACTTC

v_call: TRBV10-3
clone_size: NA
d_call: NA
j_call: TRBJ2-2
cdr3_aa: CAISDAQGYTGELFF
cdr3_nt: TGTGCCATCAGTGACGCTCAGGGGTACACCGGGGAGCTGTTTTTT

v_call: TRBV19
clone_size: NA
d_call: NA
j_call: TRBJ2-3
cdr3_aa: CASTRGVADTQYF
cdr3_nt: TGTGCCAGTACCAGGGGGGTGGCAGATACGCAGTATTTT

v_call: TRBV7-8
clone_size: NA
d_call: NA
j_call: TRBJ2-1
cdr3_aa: CASSLDGGRYNEQFF
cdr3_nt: TGTGCCAGCAGCCTCGATGGGGGGCGGTACAATGAGCAGTTCTTC

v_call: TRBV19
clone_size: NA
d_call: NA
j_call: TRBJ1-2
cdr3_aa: CASSADDRGYTF
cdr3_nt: TGTGCCAGTAGTGCGGACGACCGAGGCTACACCTTC

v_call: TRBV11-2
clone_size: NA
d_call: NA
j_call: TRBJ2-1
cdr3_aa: CASNSVGNEQFF
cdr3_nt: TGTGCCAGCAATTCGGTAGGTAATGAGCAGTTCTTC

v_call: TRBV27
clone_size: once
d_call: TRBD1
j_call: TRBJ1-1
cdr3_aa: CASSLYRVRGGTEAFF
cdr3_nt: TGTGCCAGCAGTTTATATAGAGTCAGGGGGGGCACTGAAGCTTTCTTT

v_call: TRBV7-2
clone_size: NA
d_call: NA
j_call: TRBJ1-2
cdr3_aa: CASSSRTGGRGYTF
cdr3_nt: TGTGCCAGCAGCTCTCGGACGGGGGGACGTGGCTACACCTTC

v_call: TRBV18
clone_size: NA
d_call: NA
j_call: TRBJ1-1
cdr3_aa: CASSPIDLRRVEAFF
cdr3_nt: TGTGCCAGCTCACCTATCGACCTTCGTAGGGTTGAAGCTTTCTTT

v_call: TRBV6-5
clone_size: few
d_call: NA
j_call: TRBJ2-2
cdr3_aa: CASSPWDVKGAELFF
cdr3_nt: TGTGCCAGCAGCCCCTGGGACGTAAAAGGAGCGGAGCTGTTTTTT

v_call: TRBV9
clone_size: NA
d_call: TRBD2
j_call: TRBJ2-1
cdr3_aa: CASSVGGGVPNEQFF
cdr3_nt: TGTGCCAGCAGCGTAGGCGGGGGGGTTCCCAATGAGCAGTTCTTC

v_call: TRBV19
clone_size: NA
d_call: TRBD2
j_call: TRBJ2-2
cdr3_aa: CASRAQRGGNTGELFF
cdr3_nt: TGTGCCAGTAGGGCTCAGCGGGGCGGGAACACCGGGGAGCTGTTTTTT

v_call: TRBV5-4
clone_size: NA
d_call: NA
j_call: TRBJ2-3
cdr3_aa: CASSPGGFDTQYF
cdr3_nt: TGTGCCAGCAGCCCTGGAGGGTTCGATACGCAGTATTTT

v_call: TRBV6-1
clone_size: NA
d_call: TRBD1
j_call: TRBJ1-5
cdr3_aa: CASSEFTGGHQPQHF
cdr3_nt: TGTGCCAGCAGTGAATTTACAGGGGGCCATCAGCCCCAGCATTTT

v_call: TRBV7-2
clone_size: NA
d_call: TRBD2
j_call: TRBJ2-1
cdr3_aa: CASSSLAGGTNEQFF
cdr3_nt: TGTGCCAGCAGCTCTTTAGCGGGAGGTACCAATGAGCAGTTCTTC

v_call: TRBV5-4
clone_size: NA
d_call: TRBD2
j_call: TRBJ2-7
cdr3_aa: CASRVAGGPYEQYF
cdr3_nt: TGTGCCAGCAGGGTGGCGGGAGGCCCCTACGAGCAGTACTTC

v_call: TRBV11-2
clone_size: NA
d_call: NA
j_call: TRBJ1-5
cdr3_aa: CASSLGDHAPQHF
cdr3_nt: TGTGCCAGCAGCTTAGGGGACCATGCTCCCCAGCATTTT

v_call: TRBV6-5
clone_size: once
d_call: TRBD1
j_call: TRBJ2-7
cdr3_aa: CARPPSRDRAFEQYF
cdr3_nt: TGTGCCAGACCACCGAGCCGGGACAGGGCCTTCGAGCAGTACTTC

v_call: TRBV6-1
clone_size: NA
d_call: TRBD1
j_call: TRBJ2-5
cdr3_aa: CASSETGGGETQYF
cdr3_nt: TGTGCCAGCAGTGAAACAGGGGGCGGAGAGACCCAGTACTTC

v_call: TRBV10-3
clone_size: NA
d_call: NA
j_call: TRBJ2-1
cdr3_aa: CAISPSGPNNEQFF
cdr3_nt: TGTGCCATCAGCCCCTCGGGTCCCAACAATGAGCAGTTCTTC

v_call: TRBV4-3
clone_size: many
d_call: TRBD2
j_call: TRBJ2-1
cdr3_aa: CASSQDVLAGNNEQFF
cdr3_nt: TGCGCCAGCAGCCAAGATGTTCTAGCGGGAAACAATGAGCAGTTCTTC

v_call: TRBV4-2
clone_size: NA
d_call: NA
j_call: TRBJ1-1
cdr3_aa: CASSRSWTDNTEAFF
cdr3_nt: TGTGCCAGCAGCCGATCGTGGACGGATAACACTGAAGCTTTCTTT